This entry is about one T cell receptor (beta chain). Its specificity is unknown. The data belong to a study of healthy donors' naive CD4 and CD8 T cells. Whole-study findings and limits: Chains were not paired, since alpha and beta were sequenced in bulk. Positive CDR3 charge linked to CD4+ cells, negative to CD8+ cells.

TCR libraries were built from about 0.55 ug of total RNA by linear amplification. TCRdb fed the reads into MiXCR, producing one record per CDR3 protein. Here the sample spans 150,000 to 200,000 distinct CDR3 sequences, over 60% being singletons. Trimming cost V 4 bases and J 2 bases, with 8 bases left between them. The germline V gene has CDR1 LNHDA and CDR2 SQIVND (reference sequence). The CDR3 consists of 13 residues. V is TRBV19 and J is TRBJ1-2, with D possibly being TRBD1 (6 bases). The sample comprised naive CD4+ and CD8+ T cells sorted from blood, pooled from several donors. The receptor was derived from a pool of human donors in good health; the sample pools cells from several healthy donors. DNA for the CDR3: TGTGCCAGTAGTACACAGGGAAACTATGGCTACACCTTC. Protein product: CASSTQGNYGYTF. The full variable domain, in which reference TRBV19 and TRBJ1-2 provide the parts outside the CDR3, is DGGITQSPKYLFRKEGQNVTLSCEQNLNHDAMYWYRQDPGQGLRLIYYSQIVNDFQKGDIAEGYSVSREKKESFPLTVTSAQKNPTAFYLCASSTQGNYGYTFGSGTRLTVV.